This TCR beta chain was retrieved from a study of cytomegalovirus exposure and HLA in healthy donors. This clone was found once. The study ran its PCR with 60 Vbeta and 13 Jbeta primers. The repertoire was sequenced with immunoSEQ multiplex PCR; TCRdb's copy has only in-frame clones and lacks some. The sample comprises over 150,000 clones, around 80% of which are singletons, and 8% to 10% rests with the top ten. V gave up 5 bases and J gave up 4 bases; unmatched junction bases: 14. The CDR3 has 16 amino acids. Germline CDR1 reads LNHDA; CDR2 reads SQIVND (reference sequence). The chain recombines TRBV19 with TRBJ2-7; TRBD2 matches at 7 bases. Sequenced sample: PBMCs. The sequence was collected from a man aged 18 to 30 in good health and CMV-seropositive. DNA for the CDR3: TGTGCCAGTAGTCCTCACCAGGCGGGAGAAGTGTACGAGCAGTACTTC. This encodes CASSPHQAGEVYEQYF.